This T cell receptor (beta chain) was captured by sequencing in a study of blood T cell repertoires in COVID-19. In the study overall: Collection of acute and convalescent COVID-19 samples took place in the United States, Italy and Spain.

Germline values: CDR1 MDHEN, CDR2 SYDVKM. The CDR3 consists of 14 residues. Losses at the gene ends were 2 bases for V and 3 bases for J; bases not matched to a gene: 2. Per the original data handling: Reference gene primer amplification in the assay estimated nucleated cell counts. The method was immunoSEQ multiplex PCR; TCRdb's version includes in-frame clones alone and lacks a portion of them. V and J calls and clone size are copied from that table; D and trimming were computed from the DNA. This sample carries roughly 100,000 clones, 84% of them seen once, and the ten largest clones take roughly 29%. This clone was seen a handful of times.

The rearrangement links TRBV28 to TRBJ1-2; 8 positions agree with TRBD1. This TCR was sampled from a man in his 60s with acute or convalescent COVID-19. Material for sequencing was peripheral blood. The CDR3, as DNA: TGTGCCAGCAGTTTAAGGGACAGGTACTATGGCTACACCTTC. This gives the protein CASSLRDRYYGYTF.